This record covers a single TCR beta chain. Antigen unknown. The investigators reverse transcribed all of the isolated RNA, so they sequenced expressed TCRB transcripts. Profiling relied on immunoSEQ multiplex PCR, and the TCRdb table lists in-frame clones only, not all of them. The table lists about 150,000 clones, 9% to 10% of them singletons, with 0.65% to 0.9% in the top ten. This CDR3 has 15 residues. The V gene lost 4 bases and the J gene lost 5 bases, with 16 bases spanning the gap. CDR1 and CDR2 (germline): SGHDT, YYEEEE. These data belong to a study of beta chain features in type 1 diabetes. Study conclusions and caveats: TCRB CDR3 length was moderately but significantly reduced in all four CD4+ subsets of Type 1 diabetes patients.

Sequencing was carried out using central memory CD4+ T cells from blood. J is TRBJ2-1 and V is TRBV5-6; D may be TRBD2 (7 bases). The receptor was derived from a woman aged 30 to 39 with type 1 diabetes. The CDR3 spells CASSQQGGGNNEQFF. The CDR3 DNA follows: TGTGCCAGCAGCCAGCAGGGAGGGGGGAACAATGAGCAGTTCTTC.